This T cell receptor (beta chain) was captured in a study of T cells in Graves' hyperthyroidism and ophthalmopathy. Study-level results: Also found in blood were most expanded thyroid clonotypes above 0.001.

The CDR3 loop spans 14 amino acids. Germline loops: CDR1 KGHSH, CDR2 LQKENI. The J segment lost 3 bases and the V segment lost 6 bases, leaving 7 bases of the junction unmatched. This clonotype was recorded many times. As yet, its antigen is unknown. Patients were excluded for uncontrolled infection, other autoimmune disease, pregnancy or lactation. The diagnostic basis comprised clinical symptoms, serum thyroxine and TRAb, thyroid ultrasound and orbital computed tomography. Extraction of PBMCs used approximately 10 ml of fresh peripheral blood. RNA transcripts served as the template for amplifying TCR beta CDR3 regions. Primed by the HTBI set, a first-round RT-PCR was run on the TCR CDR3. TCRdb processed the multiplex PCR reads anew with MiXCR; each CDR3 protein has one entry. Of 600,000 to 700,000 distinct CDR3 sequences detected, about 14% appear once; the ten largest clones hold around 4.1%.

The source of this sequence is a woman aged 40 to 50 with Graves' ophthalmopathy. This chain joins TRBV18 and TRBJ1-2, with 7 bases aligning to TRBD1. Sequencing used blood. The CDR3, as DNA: TGTGCCAGCTCGCCCCGGGACAGTGACTATGGCTACACCTTC. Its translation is CASSPRDSDYGYTF.